This is a list of T cell receptor beta chains from one sample in a study of radiation and T cells in renal cell carcinoma. Produced via immunoSEQ multiplex PCR; TCRdb's table is partial and in-frame only. The sample lists more than 140,000 clones; 83% were seen once. Specimen: blood, collected from a patient whose treatment included radiotherapy and nephrectomy. The receptors derive from a woman aged 45-60 years with renal cell carcinoma. Each CDR3 is given with its conserved first and last residue. D genes are given only for firm matches. Size values are once, few and many counts, or a class for expanded clones, and some rows have none.

V gene	J gene	clone size	D gene	CDR3 DNA	CDR3 protein
TRBV15	TRBJ2-5	-	TRBD1	TGTGCCACCAGCAGTGGACAGGGGAAAGAGACCCAGTACTTC	CATSSGQGKETQYF
TRBV10-3	TRBJ2-5	once	TRBD2	TGTGCCGTCCGGGGCAGCGGGAGGGGAGAGACCCAGTACTTC	CAVRGSGRGETQYF
TRBV19	TRBJ2-1	-	TRBD2	TGTGCCAGTAGTCGTAGCGGGGGCTACAATGAGCAGTTCTTC	CASSRSGGYNEQFF
TRBV15	TRBJ1-4	-	TRBD1	TGTGCCACCAGCAGAGTTGGGACAGGCGGTAATGAAAAACTGTTTTTT	CATSRVGTGGNEKLFF
TRBV11-3	TRBJ2-1	-	-	TGTGCCAGCAGCTTTAGGAGCGGGTGGGACAATGAGCAGTTCTTC	CASSFRSGWDNEQFF
TRBV2	TRBJ1-1	-	-	TGTGCAACAAGGACGAACACTGAAGCTTTCTTT	CATRTNTEAFF
TRBV5-6	TRBJ2-1	-	-	TGTGCCAGCAGCTCCGTGGGGGCGCATGAGCAGTTCTTC	CASSSVGAHEQFF
TRBV6-4	TRBJ2-3	-	-	TGTGCCAGCAGCCCTACTAGTAGCACAGATACGCAGTATTTT	CASSPTSSTDTQYF
TRBV28	TRBJ2-7	-	TRBD1	TGTGCCAGCACCCCCGTCGGACAGGGCTACGAGCAGTACTTC	CASTPVGQGYEQYF
TRBV6-1	TRBJ1-3	-	-	TGTGCCAGCAGATCCATCTCTGGAAACACCATATATTTT	CASRSISGNTIYF
TRBV6-5	TRBJ2-7	-	-	TGTGCCAGCAGTTACTTGAGAGGGGGACCCTACGAGCAGTACTTC	CASSYLRGGPYEQYF
TRBV6-5	TRBJ1-5	-	-	TGTGCCAGCAGCCGAACAGGTGATCAGCCCCAGCATTTT	CASSRTGDQPQHF
TRBV11-2	TRBJ1-1	-	-	TGTGCCAGCAGCCGCGGCGCGAACACTGAAGCTTTCTTT	CASSRGANTEAFF
TRBV10-3	TRBJ1-2	few	-	TGTGCCATCAGTGAGTCGACCGGGTTTGGGGGCTACACCTTC	CAISESTGFGGYTF
TRBV6-5	TRBJ1-1	-	-	TGTGCCAGCAGTTCCCCGGAAATTCCTCAAGCTTTCTTT	CASSSPEIPQAFF
TRBV14	TRBJ2-7	once	TRBD1	TGTGCCAGCAGCCCACTAAACAGGGGGCAAAACTACGAGCAGTACTTC	CASSPLNRGQNYEQYF
TRBV4-3	TRBJ1-5	-	-	TGCGCCAGCAGCCAAGGCCCGGGAGGGAATCAGCCCCAGCATTTT	CASSQGPGGNQPQHF
TRBV5-1	TRBJ2-7	-	TRBD2	TGCGCCAGCAGCCCAGGGACTAGCGGAGGGGAATACGAGCAGTACTTC	CASSPGTSGGEYEQYF
TRBV5-4	TRBJ1-1	-	-	TGTGCCAGCAGCCGAGGGGTAGGGGACACTGAAGCTTTCTTT	CASSRGVGDTEAFF
TRBV14	TRBJ1-2	-	-	TGTGCCAGCAGCCAAGACCCGGACAGACCCTACACCTTC	CASSQDPDRPYTF
TRBV29-1	TRBJ2-1	-	-	TGCAGCGTTCAACCAAGCTCCTACAATGAGCAGTTCTTC	CSVQPSSYNEQFF
TRBV7-6	TRBJ2-2	-	TRBD2	TGTGCCAGCAGCTTAGGACTAGCGGCCAACACCGGGGAGCTGTTTTTT	CASSLGLAANTGELFF
TRBV6-5	TRBJ1-3	-	-	TGTGCCAGCAGGACCGATCGTCCTGGAAACACCATATATTTT	CASRTDRPGNTIYF